These 31 T cell receptor beta chains were all obtained from the same sample, sequenced in a study of T cell repertoires in cytomegalovirus infection. One entry per CDR3 protein results from TCRdb running MiXCR on the reads. The sample has about 76,000 distinct CDR3 sequences; less than 4.5% are singletons. Sample: PBMCs. Every receptor here comes from a human donor in good health (CMV status not recorded). Some clones in this sample may be carry-over from other donors' samples.

This clonotype was detected many times. J is TRBJ2-7 and V is TRBV20-1; D is perhaps TRBD1 (5 bases). Trimming removed 3 bases from V and 6 bases from J, with 18 bases in between. CDR3 length: 14 amino acids. Germline CDR1 DFQATT, CDR2 SNEGSKA (reference sequence). The CDR3 spells CSASIPKRGIEQYF. In DNA form, the CDR3 reads TGCAGTGCTAGTATCCCAAAAAGGGGCATCGAGCAGTACTTC.

This clonotype was detected ten times or more. This may arise from a read error, as a much more abundant clone is one base away. The chain couples TRBV7-8 to TRBJ1-1; D is unresolved. In germline, CDR1 is SGHVS, CDR2 FQNEAQ. Deletions cut 1 base from V and 2 bases from J, with 11 bases between. CDR3 length: 15 residues. The CDR3 nucleotides are TGTGCCAGCAGCTTAGGGCAGATCATAAACACTGAAGCTTTCTTT. This translates into CASSLGQIINTEAFF.

This clonotype has a count of ten or more. V gene TRBV19 combines with J gene TRBJ1-5; 7 positions agree with TRBD1. V gave up 6 bases and J gave up 3 bases; unmatched junction bases: 5. This CDR3 is built from 14 residues. Germline-derived CDR1 and CDR2 are LNHDA and SQIVND (reference sequence). CDR3 loop: CASRDRILNQPQHF. The CDR3 nucleotides read TGTGCCAGTAGGGACAGGATACTCAATCAGCCCCAGCATTTT.

This clonotype was observed many times. The chain carries TRBV6-2 or TRBV6-3 and TRBJ2-3; D is undetermined. CDR1 MNHEY and CDR2 SVGEGT come from the germline V gene. There are 15 residues in the CDR3. Deletions cut 10 bases from V and 3 bases from J, with 20 bases between. The CDR3 spells CATERLPSITDTQYF. The CDR3, as DNA: TGTGCCACGGAGAGGCTCCCAAGCATTACAGATACGCAGTATTTT.

In this sample, this clonotype turned up many times. V is TRBV23-1 and J is TRBJ2-7; no clear D. TRBV23-1 is annotated as an ORF whose role is uncertain. Trimming took off 3 bases at V and 3 bases at J, with 6 bases between the two ends. This CDR3 comprises 12 residues. CDR3 in amino acids: CASSHQIYEQYF. The CDR3 DNA sequence: TGCGCCAGCAGTCACCAGATCTACGAGCAGTACTTC.

In this sample, this clonotype turned up many times. J is TRBJ1-5 and V is TRBV2, with 10 bases fitting TRBD1. The CDR3 runs to 15 residues. The germline V gene has CDR1 SNHLY and CDR2 FYNNEI. V trimming: 4 bases; J trimming: 7 bases; junction bases outside the gene matches: 7. The CDR3 nucleotides read TGTGCCAGCAGTGCCCGACAGGGGGCTAGGCAGCCCCAGCATTTT. This gives the protein CASSARQGARQPQHF. The whole variable domain, remainder taken from reference TRBV2 and TRBJ1-5, is EPEVTQTPSHQVTQMGQEVILRCVPISNHLYFYWYRQILGQKVEFLVSFYNNEISEKSEIFDDQFSVERPDGSNFTLKIRSTKLEDSAMYFCASSARQGARQPQHFGDGTRLSIL.

This clonotype was detected ten times or more. The V call is TRBV7-9, the J call TRBJ1-1; D unclear. The germline CDR1 and CDR2 sequences are SEHNR and FQNEAQ (reference sequence). Trimming took 6 bases from V and 0 from J, leaving 8 bases between them. This CDR3 is 13 amino acids long. The CDR3 sequence is CASRNGVNTEAFF. The CDR3 DNA reads as TGTGCCAGCAGGAATGGGGTGAACACTGAAGCTTTCTTT.

This clonotype has a count of ten or more. The V gene is TRBV20-1, the J gene TRBJ2-7; possibly TRBD1 or TRBD2 for D (5 bases each). The CDR3 is 13 residues long. The V gene's germline CDR1 is DFQATT and CDR2 SNEGSKA (reference sequence). The V and J ends lost 5 bases and 0 bases respectively, with 11 bases between them. The CDR3 is CSARDLSSYEQYF. CDR3 bases: TGCAGTGCTCGGGACCTTAGCTCCTACGAGCAGTACTTC.

This clonotype was counted ten times or more. This chain connects TRBV7-9 to TRBJ2-5; no firm D call. This CDR3 has 15 amino acids. CDR1 SEHNR and CDR2 FQNEAQ come from the germline V gene (reference sequence). Trimming pared 5 bases from V and 0 bases from J, leaving 13 bases between. This chain's CDR3 is CASSPQYRNQETQYF. DNA for the CDR3: TGTGCCAGCAGCCCTCAGTACAGAAACCAAGAGACCCAGTACTTC.

This clonotype occurred many times. This chain uses TRBV5-4 with TRBJ2-7; maybe TRBD2 (5 bases). Germline-derived CDR1 and CDR2 are SGHNT and YYREEE (reference sequence). This CDR3 has 15 residues. V shed 4 bases and J shed 6 bases, with 20 bases lying between them. CDR3 bases: TGTGCCAGCAGCCTGGAGGCAGGTCGAACTACCGAGCAGTACTTC. This sequence encodes CASSLEAGRTTEQYF. Variable domain in full (rest from reference TRBV5-4 and TRBJ2-7): ETGVTQSPTHLIKTRGQQVTLRCSSQSGHNTVSWYQQALGQGPQFIFQYYREEENGRGNFPPRFSGLQFPNYSSELNVNALELDDSALYLCASSLEAGRTTEQYFGPGTRLTVT.

The sample holds many counts of this clonotype. The genes are TRBV11-2 and TRBJ2-7, with D perhaps given as TRBD1 or TRBD2 (5 bases each). CDR1 is SGHAT and CDR2 is FQNNGV in the germline V gene. CDR3 length: 15 residues. Trimming removed 3 bases from V and 2 bases from J, with 14 bases in between. The CDR3 nucleotides are TGTGCCAGCAGCTTTTCGAGGGGTCCAACCTACGAGCAGTACTTC. It codes for CASSFSRGPTYEQYF.

This clonotype was picked up many times. This chain joins TRBV7-2 and TRBJ2-5; D not certain. This CDR3 is 13 amino acids long. CDR1 SGHTA and CDR2 FQGNSA come from the germline V gene. V lost 5 bases and J lost 5, with 12 bases in between. CDR3 bases: TGTGCCAGCAGCCTACCGACCACGGAGACCCAGTACTTC. Translated: CASSLPTTETQYF.

This clonotype has a count of ten or more. The gene calls are TRBV7-2 and TRBJ1-5; D uncertain. This CDR3 comprises 15 residues. The V gene lost 2 bases and the J gene lost 3 bases, with 11 bases spanning the gap. Germline-derived CDR1 and CDR2 are SGHTA and FQGNSA. The CDR3 protein is CASSLPGIYNQPQHF. DNA of the CDR3: TGTGCCAGCAGCTTACCCGGAATATACAATCAGCCCCAGCATTTT.

Ten or more counts support this clonotype. The CDR3 protein is CASSLDADSYEQYF. As DNA, the CDR3 is TGTGCCAGCAGCTTAGATGCCGATTCCTACGAGCAGTACTTC. This chain connects TRBV7-2 to TRBJ2-7; no definite D call. The CDR3 consists of 14 residues. Trimming took 1 base from V and 1 from J, leaving 8 bases between them. Germline CDR1 SGHTA, CDR2 FQGNSA.

This clonotype came up many times. The rearrangement uses TRBV15 and TRBJ2-3; TRBD2 agrees at 11 bases. V lost 0 bases, J lost 4 bases, and 0 bases stayed unmatched. The CDR3 runs to 15 residues. Germline V gives CDR1 LNHNV, CDR2 YYDKDF (reference sequence). Here the CDR3 DNA reads TGTGCCACCAGCAGAGATAGCGGGGGGGCAGATACGCAGTATTTT. Protein product: CATSRDSGGADTQYF.

This clonotype was found many times. The CDR3 DNA is TGCGCCAGCAGTCAAACGGATATCTACGAGCAGTACTTC. Its translation is CASSQTDIYEQYF. The chain recombines TRBV23-1 with TRBJ2-7; D unclear. TRBV23-1 is an open reading frame, and its role is uncertain. Trimming cost V 2 bases and J 3 bases, with 8 bases left between them. The CDR3 consists of 13 residues.

This clonotype has at least ten counts. The CDR3 DNA reads TGTGCCAGCAGTGGGACTAGCGGGGGGGGAGAGACCCAGTACTTC. This encodes CASSGTSGGGETQYF. The genes are TRBV2 and TRBJ2-5; 15 bases align to TRBD2. The junction had 1 base not matched to a gene; V was cut back by 4 bases and J by 4 bases. Looked up from germline, CDR1 is SNHLY and CDR2 is FYNNEI. The CDR3 extends over 15 amino acids.

This clonotype was counted at least ten times. The chain is built from TRBV7-9 and TRBJ2-7; D uncertain. Trimming removed 5 bases at V and 6 bases at J, with 14 bases between. Germline V lookup: CDR1 SEHNR, CDR2 FQNEAQ (reference sequence). CDR3 length equals 13 residues. CDR3 in amino acids: CASSPRTTLEQYF. The CDR3 DNA sequence: TGTGCCAGCAGCCCCAGGACCACCCTCGAGCAGTACTTC. The whole variable domain, remainder taken from reference TRBV7-9 and TRBJ2-7, is DTGVSQNPRHKITKRGQNVTFRCDPISEHNRLYWYRQTLGQGPEFLTYFQNEAQLEKSRLLSDRFSAERPKGSFSTLEIQRTEQGDSAMYLCASSPRTTLEQYFGPGTRLTVT.

This clonotype was detected ten times or more. V gene TRBV7-3 combines with J gene TRBJ2-6, with D possibly being TRBD1 (6 bases). The CDR3 consists of 15 residues. The V gene lost 6 bases and the J gene lost 2 bases, with 11 bases spanning the gap. The germline CDR1 and CDR2 sequences are SGHTA and FQGTGA. The CDR3, as DNA: TGTGCCAGCAGACCCAGGGGAACTGGGGCCAACGTCCTGACTTTC. Residues: CASRPRGTGANVLTF.

This clonotype has at least ten counts. This sequence joins TRBV7-3 and TRBJ1-1, with 7 positions matching TRBD1. V dropped 5 bases and J dropped 1; count of bases not matched to a gene: 1. The CDR3 is 13 amino acids. Germline CDR1 reads SGHTA; CDR2 reads FQGTGA. The CDR3 region has the DNA TGTGCCAGCAGCGGACAGGCGAACACTGAAGCTTTCTTT. This encodes CASSGQANTEAFF.

This clonotype showed up many times. The genes are TRBV2 and TRBJ2-7; 15 nucleotides match TRBD2. The CDR3 contains 16 residues. Germline V CDR1 and CDR2: SNHLY, FYNNEI. V dropped 4 bases and J dropped 6; count of bases not matched to a gene: 7. CDR3 residues: CASSAGLAGGLSEQYF. DNA for the CDR3: TGTGCCAGCAGTGCCGGACTAGCGGGGGGGCTCAGCGAGCAGTACTTC.

The CDR3 reads CASSKLAGAWNEQFF. The CDR3 coding sequence is TGTGCCAGCAGTAAACTAGCGGGGGCGTGGAATGAGCAGTTCTTC. V usage is TRBV6-2 or TRBV6-3 and J usage is TRBJ2-1, with TRBD2 matching over 11 bases. The CDR3 spans 15 residues. CDR1 is MNHEY and CDR2 is SVGEGT in the germline V gene. Losses at the gene ends were 5 bases for V and 7 bases for J; bases not matched to a gene: 7.

This clonotype has at least ten counts. The rearrangement uses TRBV20-1 and TRBJ2-2, with D perhaps TRBD2 (7 bases). Trimming took off 5 bases at V and 5 bases at J, with 15 bases between the two ends. The germline CDR1 and CDR2 sequences are DFQATT and SNEGSKA (reference sequence). The length of the CDR3 is 14 residues. The CDR3 spells CSAPNREGTGELFF. The CDR3 DNA sequence: TGCAGTGCTCCGAACAGGGAGGGGACCGGGGAGCTGTTTTTT.

In its sample, this clonotype was seen many times. J is TRBJ2-3 and V is TRBV7-2; 8 bases align to TRBD2. CDR3 length equals 15 residues. Germline assignment: CDR1 SGHTA and CDR2 FQGNSA. J gave up 1 base and V 5 bases, and 5 bases lay outside the gene matches. The DNA of the CDR3 is TGTGCCAGCAGCCACGGGGGGGCTCGCACAGATACGCAGTATTTT. It specifies CASSHGGARTDTQYF.

This clonotype was counted at least ten times. The J gene is TRBJ1-1, the V gene TRBV4-2, with 7 bases identical to TRBD1. Trimming took 2 bases from V and 0 from J; bases not matched to a gene: 3. The CDR3 consists of 15 residues. The germline CDR1 and CDR2 sequences are LGHNA and YNFKEQ. The CDR3 bases are TGTGCCAGCAGCCAACTGACAGGGATGAACACTGAAGCTTTCTTT. Its translation is CASSQLTGMNTEAFF.

This clonotype was recorded many times. The chain couples TRBV7-2 to TRBJ2-7, with 9 bases matching TRBD1. CDR3 length: 14 amino acids. Germline CDR1 is SGHTA and CDR2 is FQGNSA. The V segment lost 8 bases and the J segment 7 bases; nucleotides outside the gene matches: 12. Here the CDR3 DNA reads TGTGCCAGCGGGTCCGGGACAGGGTTAGGGGAGCAGTACTTC. Encoded protein: CASGSGTGLGEQYF.

The table lists this clonotype with many counts. The chain uses TRBV7-9 and TRBJ1-1; D is unclear. V lost 5 bases and J 0 bases, leaving 10 bases between the germline ends. The length of the CDR3 is 14 residues. Germline V gene lookup returns CDR1 SEHNR and CDR2 FQNEAQ (reference sequence). CDR3 in amino acids: CASSRTTVNTEAFF. The CDR3 DNA reads TGTGCCAGCAGCAGAACAACGGTGAACACTGAAGCTTTCTTT. The complete variable domain, with remaining parts taken from reference TRBV7-9 and TRBJ1-1, reads DTGVSQNPRHKITKRGQNVTFRCDPISEHNRLYWYRQTLGQGPEFLTYFQNEAQLEKSRLLSDRFSAERPKGSFSTLEIQRTEQGDSAMYLCASSRTTVNTEAFFGQGTRLTVV.

This clonotype has ten or more counts. This rearrangement joins TRBV6-5 to TRBJ1-5; weak D call: TRBD1 (5 bases). V was trimmed by 5 bases and J by 0 bases, leaving 11 bases between them. This CDR3 region has 15 residues. Germline CDR1 and CDR2: MNHEY and SVGAGI. CDR3 in amino acids: CASSRDLNSNQPQHF. The DNA for the CDR3 is TGTGCCAGCAGTCGGGACCTAAATAGCAATCAGCCCCAGCATTTT.

This clonotype was detected ten times or more. This sequence joins TRBV2 and TRBJ1-1; 7 bases map to TRBD1. With V trimmed by 6 bases and J by 5 bases, 9 bases remained unmatched. The CDR3 is made up of 14 amino acids. The germline V gene has CDR1 SNHLY and CDR2 FYNNEI. This CDR3 is CASRPRTGGTEAFF. The CDR3 DNA is TGTGCCAGCAGGCCGAGGACAGGAGGGACTGAAGCTTTCTTT.

This clonotype was counted ten times or more. The CDR3 loop is CASSPVGEFPLHF. As DNA, the CDR3 is TGCGCCAGCAGCCCCGTCGGCGAATTTCCCCTCCACTTT. The rearrangement joins TRBV4-1 to TRBJ1-6, with D unclear. V lost 4 bases and J lost 13, with 14 bases in between. The germline V gene encodes CDR1 MGHRA and CDR2 YSYEKL. The CDR3 consists of 13 residues.

This clonotype was recorded at least ten times. V and J are TRBV19 and TRBJ2-1; TRBD1 or TRBD2 may be the D gene (5 bases each). Germline assignment: CDR1 LNHDA and CDR2 SQIVND (reference sequence). V gave up 3 bases and J gave up 4 bases, with 19 bases separating them. There are 17 residues in the CDR3. The CDR3 DNA sequence: TGTGCCAGTAGTATGGGTGCTCGGGGCAGGGTTTACAATGAGCAGTTCTTC. Translated: CASSMGARGRVYNEQFF.